The TCR delta chain described here comes from a study of γδ T cells in repeated Plasmodium falciparum infection. Whole-study results and caveats: Compared with Australian children, Malian Vdelta2-negative repertoires seemed more clonal, less diverse, less shared. The Malian cohort came from a small rural village of predominantly one ethnic group.

This clone was counted many times. Its target is not known. Trimming cost V 0 bases and J 1 base; bases outside gene matches: 12. Germline V gives CDR1 GEAIGNYY, CDR2 EKD. This CDR3 region has 18 residues. Bulk repertoires came from Vgamma9/Vdelta2+ or Vdelta2-negative gammadelta T cells flow-sorted from PBMC. TCRdb called clones from the multiplex PCR reads again using CATT. The profile covers 85,000 to 95,000 delta-chain clones, with 1.4% to 1.5% appearing a single time and around 8.3% taken by the ten largest. The TCR comes from a pool of human donors (malaria-infected and uninfected, not separated). The source material was gamma-delta T cells from blood. The chain employs TRDV2 and TRDJ1, with 8 bases lining up with TRDD3. CDR3 region: CACDTGGGDTGGTDKLIF. The CDR3 coding sequence is TGTGCCTGTGACACCGGTGGAGGGGATACAGGGGGCACCGATAAACTCATCTTT.